Listed below are T cell receptor beta chains from one sample, sequenced in a study of blood T cell repertoires in COVID-19. Sequencing was performed with immunoSEQ multiplex PCR; in TCRdb, only in-frame clones are kept and a portion is missing. The repertoire holds around 150,000 clones, approximately 86% seen once, with 6.2% in the top ten. The specimen was PBMCs or T cells enriched from blood (not recorded which). These receptors originate from a woman in her 40s who had recovered from COVID-19. The conserved cysteine and the conserved F or W are not part of the CDR3 here.

TRBV6-1,ASSDINTGGRQETQY
TRBV6-5,ASTRDRVAGELF
TRBV5-1,ASSLRLAPNTGELF
TRBV6-5,ASRSGTHGYEQY
TRBV19,ASRIEPGGLGYT
TRBV5-6,ASSLARGMGTNEKLF
TRBV27,ASSVGQGLSYGYT
TRBV29-1,IQTASNQPQH
TRBV14,ASSQQGAVNIQY
TRBV7-9,ASSSPSVMYNEQF
TRBV4-2,ASSQDSNAPGYTEAF
TRBV7-8,ASSSRQVYGYT
TRBV7-6,ASSLAGGDLNTEAF
TRBV27,ASSLYGQGTNIQY
TRBV7-9,ASSRLTGANEYGYT
TRBV7-9,ASSPREGQGTYEQY
TRBV30,AWSIRSSGSHTQY
TRBV4-1,ASSQDGRGYSYNEQF
TRBV6-5,ATRPRGEQYGYT
TRBV19,ATLTGLEAF
TRBV27,ASSSYRELNTEAF
TRBV20-1,SATLAVEQF
TRBV6-5,ASSLGRDNYGYT
TRBV25-1,ASSGGRGFEAF
TRBV30,AWSVARNTEAF
TRBV11-2,ASSFSYGGAGETQY
TRBV10-3,AISKQGAGNTIY
TRBV20-1,SASSGHEQY
TRBV3-1/TRBV3-2,ASTPEAGGVRGYT
TRBV5-1,ASRDMNYEQY
TRBV7-9,ASSTLDGTDTQY